This section outlines one T cell receptor beta chain sequence together with its context. The antigen this receptor binds is unknown. The input lacks base qualities; no much larger clone sits a single base away. The CDR3 runs 16 amino acids, cysteine and phenylalanine included. Left in the record is the CDR3 DNA by itself, 48 bases read in frame from the first base. CDR1 and CDR2 were assigned from the germline V gene (reference sequence) as GTSNPN and SVGIG. Trimming costs V 2 bases and J 8 bases, and their ends lie 23 bases apart. These data originate in a study of T-cell memory formation after mild COVID-19 (dated by TCRdb to the early 2020s). The study in broad terms: TCR sequence clusters from the two donors were largely donor specific. In a couple of donors, T-cell clones that expanded and contracted after mild COVID-19 were tracked by sequencing TCRalpha and TCRbeta repertoires over time. Two young, previously healthy adult volunteers made up the cohort, one male and one female.

TCRdb names Illumina NovaSeq 6000 as the instrument used. TCRalpha and TCRbeta cDNA libraries were constructed by 5'RACE with constant-segment primers, with sample barcodes and unique molecular identifiers being introduced. RNA was extracted from every sample with Trizol reagent. Amplification of the libraries took two PCR steps, and the second step added a second sample barcode plus Illumina TruSeq adapters. The libraries were sequenced on an Illumina NovaSeq using 2 x 150 bp paired-end reads. In the source study's methods: Reads were demultiplexed and collapsed into UMI-guided consensus sequences with migec v1.2.7. Using mixcr v2.1.11, UMI consensuses were aligned to TRA and TRB V and J templates and then assembled into clonotypes. Expanded or contracted clonotypes were those called significant by both edgeR and NoisET, with noise models trained on biological replicates. For edgeR calls, the thresholds were a false discovery rate-adjusted p below 0.01 and a log2 fold-change of 1. As an exploratory analysis of dynamics, max-normalized trajectories of the 1000 most abundant clonotypes were examined with PCA combined with hierarchical clustering. Separately sequenced CD4+ and CD8+ repertoires were used to assign a CD4 or CD8 phenotype to each responding clone. TCRdb trimmed public reads at Q25 via fastp, called clones via MiXCR and kept in-frame beta chains. Each record represents a unique CDR3 protein, reported with the most common genes and DNA among its rows. Clone size and V and J calls follow TCRdb, not the original study. The sample contains about 620,000 distinct CDR3 sequences, approximately 18% of them found a single time. Around 11% of the sample goes to the ten largest clones.

Ficoll-Paque density gradient centrifugation was used to isolate PBMCs. General study outcomes and caveats: Contracting CD4+ clones were found mainly in CM and EM memory subsets, while CD8+ clones were enriched in EMRA. The study covered only a couple of mild cases, and larger cohorts including severe cases with pre-infection samples were considered necessary. From day 15 to 85, contracting clones showed balanced CD4/CD8 phenotypes, whereas a second wave of clones that expanded from day 15 to 37 leaned towards CD4+. SARS-CoV-2 specificity was not confirmed for the second-wave clones peaking on day 37. Some responding clones were detected in pre-infection memory, suggesting pre-existing cross-reactive memory T cells joined the SARS-CoV-2 response.

The sequencing input was PBMCs or a T cell subset sorted from them (not recorded which). This chain is built from TRBV30 and TRBJ2-3, with the D segment identity uncertain. The clonotype was recovered from an adult woman who had mild COVID-19 (a few samples of this study predate the infection). The sample titles of this study are shuffled in the database, so cell type and time point are left out; the donor was told from shared clones. CDR3 loop: CAWSTPGRSGRGTQYF. The nucleotide sequence is given as TGTGCCTGGAGTACCCCCGGACGCTCCGGGCGTGGTACGCAGTATTTT. Where the CDR3 stops, the reference TRBV30 and TRBJ2-3 genes take over; the full variable domain is SQTIHQWPATLVQPVGSPLSLECTVEGTSNPNLYWYRQAAGRGLQLLFYSVGIGQISSEVPQNLSASRPQDRQFILSSKKLLLSDSGFYLCAWSTPGRSGRGTQYFGPGTRLTVL.